This TCR beta chain originates from a study of metastatic and nonmetastatic thyroid tumors. Across the study: Repertoires of blood and of tissue (tumor or nodule) from malignant and benign thyroid patients were compared.

This CDR3 comprises 12 residues. V was clipped by 5 bases and J by 4 bases, with 8 bases between them. No patient received treatment before thyroid surgery. This clone has just a few counts. Its matching antigen is unknown. The study's findings and limits: In both blood and tumor samples, TCR beta diversity was reported significantly higher for malignant than benign nodules.

MiXCR reprocessed the PCR reads for TCRdb. The profile covers 25,000 to 30,000 clones, with roughly 3.5% appearing a single time and 3% to 3.5% taken by the ten largest. The chain has TRBV12-3 or TRBV12-4 and TRBJ1-1, with D possibly matching TRBD1 (5 bases). Material for sequencing was blood. The receptor comes from a male donor with papillary thyroid cancer or a benign thyroid nodule (not recorded which). Some clones in this sample may be carry-over from other donors' samples. CDR3 protein: CASSQGGTEAFF. The CDR3, as DNA: TGTGCCAGCAGTCAGGGCGGCACTGAAGCTTTCTTT.